This T cell receptor beta chain was documented in a study of blood T cell repertoires in COVID-19. Looking at the study overall: COVID-19 samples collected from the United States, Italy and Spain covered acute and convalescent phases.

Authors' data handling: Amplification with reference gene primers provided the estimates of nucleated cell counts. The data were produced by immunoSEQ multiplex PCR, yet TCRdb's version contains in-frame clones alone and is incomplete. D and trimming come from the DNA, and the V and J calls and clone size come from that table. Here the sample spans 320,000 or so clones, around 85% being singletons. Comments on this clone: Different DNA sequences within this sample yield the same CDR3.

Participants came from some 26 US areas, aged roughly 18 to 100 years. Looked up from germline, CDR1 is MNHEY and CDR2 is SVGAGI. This CDR3 has 11 residues. The V end was cut by 7 bases, the J end by 4 bases, with 8 bases between. The sample was PBMCs or T cells enriched from blood (not recorded which). The chain joins TRBV6-5 to TRBJ2-7; no clear D gene. This receptor was taken from a woman aged 25 to 39 who had been exposed to COVID-19. This chain's CDR3 is CASTPSYEQYF. The CDR3 region has the DNA TGTGCCAGCACCCCGTCTTACGAGCAGTACTTC.